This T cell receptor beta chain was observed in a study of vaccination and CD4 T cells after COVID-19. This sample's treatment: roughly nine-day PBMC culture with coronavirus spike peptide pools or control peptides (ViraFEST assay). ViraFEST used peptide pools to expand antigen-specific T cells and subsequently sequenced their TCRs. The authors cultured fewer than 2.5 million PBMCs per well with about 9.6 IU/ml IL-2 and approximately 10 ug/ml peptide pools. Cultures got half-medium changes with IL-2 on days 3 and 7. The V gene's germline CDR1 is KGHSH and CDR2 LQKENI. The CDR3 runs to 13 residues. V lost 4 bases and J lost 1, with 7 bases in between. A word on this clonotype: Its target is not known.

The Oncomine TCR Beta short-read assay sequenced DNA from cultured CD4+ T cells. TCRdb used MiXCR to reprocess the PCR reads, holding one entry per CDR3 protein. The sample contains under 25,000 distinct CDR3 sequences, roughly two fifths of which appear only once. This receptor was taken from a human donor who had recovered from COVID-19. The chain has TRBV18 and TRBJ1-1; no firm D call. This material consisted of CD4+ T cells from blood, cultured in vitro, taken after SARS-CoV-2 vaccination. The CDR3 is CASSRAGNTEAFF. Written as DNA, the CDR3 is TGTGCCAGCTCACGGGCAGGGAACACTGAAGCTTTCTTT.